The present T cell receptor beta chain was sequenced within a study of shared clonotypes between healthy human individuals (TCRdb year 2020). About the full investigation: A couple of women and three men aged 18 to 49 years were included in the cohort. To increase sequencing depth and limit assay-specific biases, different laboratories used diverse techniques to prepare libraries and sequence TCR repertoires. Blood TCR repertoires of about 5 healthy adults were deeply sequenced to estimate repertoire size and the extent of clonotype sharing between individuals. For each donor, CD4 naive and CD4 memory were each run on three plates, CD8 naive on two plates, and CD8 memory on one plate. Per donor, leukapheresis produced somewhere between about 0.9 and 9.5 billion PBMCs. Broad study findings and their caveats: Sampling was restricted to blood, and TCR repertoires in tissues likely differ from the TCR repertoires found in blood. Clonotypes shared by all four sorted-subset donors showed higher generation probabilities than non-shared clonotypes. Incomplete sequencing was indicated by rarefaction of sorted-subset datasets, despite the large sequencing depth. Pairwise subsampling indicated that sequencing depth was expected to affect the degree of clonotype sharing among donors. The small number of donors limited the genetic and exposure-history diversity represented. When a handful of donors were compared, the shared fraction of clonotypes was about 5% for naive CD4, more than 3% for naive CD8, 2.3% for memory CD4, and 0.4% for memory CD8. Estimated clonotype richness was generally larger for naive than for memory subsets.

Using the deep immunoSEQ assay, TCR CDR3 regions were amplified from genomic DNA by multiplex PCR. For each cell subset, the extracted genomic DNA was distributed evenly across all wells of several immunoSEQ 96-well plates, and each plate served as one replicate. For sorted subsets, approximately 200 ng of genomic DNA, equivalent to around 31,000 T cell genomes, went into each replicate PCR. Purified libraries were quantified with a Qubit 3.0 fluorometer, sized on a Bioanalyzer 2100, and re-quantified with the KAPA Library Quantification kit. A separate single-read 150-cycle Illumina NextSeq 550 flow cell was used to sequence each immunoSEQ 96-well plate. Processing in the source paper ran as follows. Because the immunoSEQ output included only junctional sequences and no quality scores, the filtering could not be the same as the filtering used for full-length reads. Sequences were annotated with PyIR, a Python wrapper for IgBLAST v1.9, using IMGT germline references to assign V/J genes and CDR3. Reads were removed for weak V/J assignments (E-value above 1e-6), missing CDR3, stop codons, out-of-frame junctions, or ambiguous translated residues. V3J clonotypes were defined by identical inferred V gene, J gene, and CDR3 amino acid sequence. To compute the percentage overlap between repertoires, the number of shared unique clonotypes was divided by the size of the smaller repertoire. Repertoire richness was assessed with RTK rarefaction, the Chao1 estimator, and Recon v2.1 estimates of unobserved clonotypes. For all TCRbeta clonotypes obtained by the gDNA method from a few donors, generation probabilities were computed with OLGA. TCRdb provides this immuneACCESS table in a form limited to in-frame rearrangements. Some clones are lacking; in checked studies, under half of them reflect an unresolved V gene, and why the rest are absent is not known. The V and J calls and the clone size are those of that table, but D and trimming were determined from the DNA. This sample lists about 2.4 million clones; over 85% were detected once. Approximately 0.35% of the sample rests with the top ten.

With regard to this clone: What this receptor recognizes is not known. Per-base qualities were not stored, and no clone one base away is much larger.

The donors were healthy, HIV-negative adults with no recently reported acute infections or vaccinations. Only Caucasian adults living in Nashville, Tennessee, USA were represented among the donors. CD4+ T cells were enriched by magnetic negative selection, after which naive cells were positively selected on CD45RA and the negative fraction was taken as the memory subset. After blood collection by leukapheresis, PBMCs were isolated using Ficoll-Histopaque density gradient centrifugation and then cryopreserved in the vapor phase of liquid nitrogen. Purity and quantity of every magnetically sorted T cell population were checked by analytical flow cytometry. Each sorted fraction had its genomic DNA isolated and then quantified by UV absorbance on a Nanodrop 2000c. From its cysteine to its phenylalanine, the CDR3 spans 17 amino acids. Of the read, only the CDR3 DNA is kept; its 51 bases are in frame from base 1. CDR1 and CDR2 are drawn from the germline V gene: KGHSH, LQKENI. V is pruned by 2 bases and J by 7 bases, leaving 11 bases of the junction without a gene match.

The chain is encoded by TRBV18 joined to TRBJ2-2; 9 bases in the middle match TRBD1. Sequenced: naive CD4+ T cells from PBMCs. According to the study, the label for this sample's cell subset or site signals: CD45RA+ positively selected. This receptor was identified in a man between 18 and 29 years old in good health. Some clones in this sample may be carry-over from other donors' samples. The DNA sequence follows: TGTGCCAGCTCACCATCGGACAGGGGCGGCTTTGTCGGGGAGCTGTTTTTT. Its protein product is CASSPSDRGGFVGELFF.